This T cell receptor (beta chain) was sequenced for a study of metastatic and nonmetastatic thyroid tumors. TCRdb re-called the PCR reads with MiXCR. Seen here are almost 85,000 clones, under 15% observed once, and the top ten hold 7% to 10%. By proportion, this clone is medium-sized. Every patient was untreated before thyroid surgery. The source of this sequence is a female donor with papillary thyroid cancer or a benign thyroid nodule (not recorded which). Some clones in this sample may be carry-over from other donors' samples. The sequencing input was tumor tissue.

The CDR3: CATSDSGSSYEQYF. The CDR3, as DNA: TGTGCCACCAGTGATAGCGGTAGCTCCTACGAGCAGTACTTC. V gene TRBV24-1 combines with J gene TRBJ2-7; D may be TRBD2 (5 bases). CDR1 and CDR2 (germline): KGHDR, SFDVKD. The V end was cut by 3 bases, the J end by 0 bases, with 8 bases between. The CDR3 consists of 14 residues.